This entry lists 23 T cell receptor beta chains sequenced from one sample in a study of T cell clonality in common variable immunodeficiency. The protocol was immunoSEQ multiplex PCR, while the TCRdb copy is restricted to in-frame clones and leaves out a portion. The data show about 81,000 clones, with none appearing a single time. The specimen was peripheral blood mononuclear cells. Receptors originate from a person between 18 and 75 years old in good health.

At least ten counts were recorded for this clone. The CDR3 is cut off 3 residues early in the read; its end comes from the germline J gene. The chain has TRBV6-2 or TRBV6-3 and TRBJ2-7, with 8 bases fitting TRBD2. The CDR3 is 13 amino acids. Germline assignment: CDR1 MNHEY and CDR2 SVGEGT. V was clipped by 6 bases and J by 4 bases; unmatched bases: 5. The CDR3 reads CASRERELYEQYF. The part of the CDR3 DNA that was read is TGTGCCAGCAGAGAGCGGGAGTTGTACGAG.

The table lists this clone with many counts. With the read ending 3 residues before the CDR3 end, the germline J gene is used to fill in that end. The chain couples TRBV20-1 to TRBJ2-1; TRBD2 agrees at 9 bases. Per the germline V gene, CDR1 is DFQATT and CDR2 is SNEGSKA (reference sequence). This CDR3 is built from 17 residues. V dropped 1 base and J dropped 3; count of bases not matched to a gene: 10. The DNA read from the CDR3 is TGCAGTGCTAGAGCGTTAGCGGGAGAAGGCTTCTACAATGAG. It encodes CSARALAGEGFYNE. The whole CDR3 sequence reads CSARALAGEGFYNEQFF.

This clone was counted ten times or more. The CDR3 reads CASGLGVAGETDTQYF. The CDR3 DNA, read in part, is TGTGCTAGTGGTTTGGGGGTAGCGGGAGAAACAGATACG. The V call is TRBV12-5, the J call TRBJ2-3; TRBD2 agrees at 9 bases. Read coverage stops 3 residues before the CDR3 terminus; the germline J gene supplies the remainder. The germline gives CDR1 LGHNT, CDR2 FRNRAP. Trimming at V came to 1 base and at J to 3 bases, leaving 5 bases not matched to a gene. The CDR3 covers 16 residues.

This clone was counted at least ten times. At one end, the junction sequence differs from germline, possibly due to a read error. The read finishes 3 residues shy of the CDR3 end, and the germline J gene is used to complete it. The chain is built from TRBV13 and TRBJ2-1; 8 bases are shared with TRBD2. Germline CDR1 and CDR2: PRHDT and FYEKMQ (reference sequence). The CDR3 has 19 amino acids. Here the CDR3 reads CASSLGRLAGRSSYNEQFF. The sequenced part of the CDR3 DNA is TGTGCCAGCAGCCTAGGTAGGCTAGCGGGTAGGAGCTCCTACAATGAG.

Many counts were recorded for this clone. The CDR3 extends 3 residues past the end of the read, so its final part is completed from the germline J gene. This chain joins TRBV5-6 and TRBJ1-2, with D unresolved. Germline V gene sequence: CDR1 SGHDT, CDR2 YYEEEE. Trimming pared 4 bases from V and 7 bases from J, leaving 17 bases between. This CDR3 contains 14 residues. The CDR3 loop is CASSPAGPSGGYTF. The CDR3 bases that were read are TGTGCCAGCAGCCCGGCCGGGCCCAGCGGTGGC. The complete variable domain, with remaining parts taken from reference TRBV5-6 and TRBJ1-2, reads DAGVTQSPTHLIKTRGQQVTLRCSPKSGHDTVSWYQQALGQGPQFIFQYYEEEERQRGNFPDRFSGHQFPNYSSELNVNALLLGDSALYLCASSPAGPSGGYTFGSGTRLTVV.

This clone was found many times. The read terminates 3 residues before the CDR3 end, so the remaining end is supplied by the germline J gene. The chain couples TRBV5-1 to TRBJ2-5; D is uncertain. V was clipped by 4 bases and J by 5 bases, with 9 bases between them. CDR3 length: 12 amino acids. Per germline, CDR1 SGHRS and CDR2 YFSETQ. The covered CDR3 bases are TGCGCCAGCAGCCGTGACGGGGAGACC. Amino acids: CASSRDGET. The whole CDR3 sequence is CASSRDGETQYF. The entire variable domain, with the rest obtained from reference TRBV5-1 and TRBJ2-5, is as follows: KAGVTQTPRYLIKTRGQQVTLSCSPISGHRSVSWYQQTPGQGLQFLFEYFSETQRNKGNFPGRFSGRQFSNSRSEMNVSTLELGDSALYLCASSRDGETQYFGPGTRLLVL.

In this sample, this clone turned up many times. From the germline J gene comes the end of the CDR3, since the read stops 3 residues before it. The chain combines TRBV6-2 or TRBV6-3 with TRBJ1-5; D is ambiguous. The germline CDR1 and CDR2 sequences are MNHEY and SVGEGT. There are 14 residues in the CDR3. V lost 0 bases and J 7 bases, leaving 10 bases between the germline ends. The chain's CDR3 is CASSYSAGRQPQHF. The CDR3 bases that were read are TGTGCCAGCAGTTACTCCGCGGGGAGGCAGCCC.

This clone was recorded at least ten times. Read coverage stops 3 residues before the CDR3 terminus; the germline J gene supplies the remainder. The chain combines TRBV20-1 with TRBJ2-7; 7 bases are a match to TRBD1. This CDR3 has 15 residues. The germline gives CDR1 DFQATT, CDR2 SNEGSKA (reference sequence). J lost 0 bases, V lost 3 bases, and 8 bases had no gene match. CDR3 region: CSASPSGTVSYEQYF. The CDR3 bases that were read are TGCAGTGCTAGTCCATCCGGGACAGTCTCCTACGAG.

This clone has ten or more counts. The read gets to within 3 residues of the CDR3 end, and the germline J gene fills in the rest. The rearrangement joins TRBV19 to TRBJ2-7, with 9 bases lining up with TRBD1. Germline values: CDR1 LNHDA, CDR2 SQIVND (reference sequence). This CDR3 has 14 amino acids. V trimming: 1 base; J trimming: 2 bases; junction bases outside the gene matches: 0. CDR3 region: CASSIGQGAYEQYF. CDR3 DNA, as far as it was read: TGTGCCAGTAGTATAGGACAGGGGGCCTACGAG.

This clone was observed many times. The sequenced part of the CDR3 DNA is TGCAGTGCTAGTACCCGGGACAGGTCCCTACTGACG. Its protein is CSASTRDRSLLT. The CDR3, in full, reads CSASTRDRSLLTQYF. The V gene is TRBV20-1, the J gene TRBJ2-3, with 8 bases fitting TRBD1. The read gets to within 3 residues of the CDR3 end, and the germline J gene fills in the rest. The CDR3 runs to 15 residues. Germline-derived CDR1 and CDR2 are DFQATT and SNEGSKA (reference sequence).

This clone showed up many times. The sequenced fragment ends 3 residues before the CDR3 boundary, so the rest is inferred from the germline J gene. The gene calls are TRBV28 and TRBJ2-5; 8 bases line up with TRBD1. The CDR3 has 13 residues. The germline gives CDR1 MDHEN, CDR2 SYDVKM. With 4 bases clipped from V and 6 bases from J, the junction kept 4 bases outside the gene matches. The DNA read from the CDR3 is TGTGCCAGCAGTTCAGGGGGCGGGAAGACC. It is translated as CASSSGGGKT. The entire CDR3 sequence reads CASSSGGGKTQYF.

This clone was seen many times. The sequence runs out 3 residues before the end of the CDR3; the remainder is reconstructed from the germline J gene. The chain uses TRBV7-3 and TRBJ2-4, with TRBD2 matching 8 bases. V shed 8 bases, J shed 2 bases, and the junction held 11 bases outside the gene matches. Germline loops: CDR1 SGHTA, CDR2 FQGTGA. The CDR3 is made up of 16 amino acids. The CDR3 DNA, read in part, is TGTGCCAGCTCTCCCGCGGGGGGAGTGTCCAAAAACATT. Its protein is CASSPAGGVSKNI. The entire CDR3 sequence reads CASSPAGGVSKNIQYF.

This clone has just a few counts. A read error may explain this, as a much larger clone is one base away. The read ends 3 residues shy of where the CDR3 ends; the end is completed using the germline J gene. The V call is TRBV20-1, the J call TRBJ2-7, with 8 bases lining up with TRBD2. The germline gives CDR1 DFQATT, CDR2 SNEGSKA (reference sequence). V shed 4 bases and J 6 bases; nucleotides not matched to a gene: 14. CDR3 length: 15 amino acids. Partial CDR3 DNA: TGCAGTGCTACCCGACGGGGGGGCTCCAGTGGCGAG. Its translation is CSATRRGGSSGE. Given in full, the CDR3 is CSATRRGGSSGEQYF.

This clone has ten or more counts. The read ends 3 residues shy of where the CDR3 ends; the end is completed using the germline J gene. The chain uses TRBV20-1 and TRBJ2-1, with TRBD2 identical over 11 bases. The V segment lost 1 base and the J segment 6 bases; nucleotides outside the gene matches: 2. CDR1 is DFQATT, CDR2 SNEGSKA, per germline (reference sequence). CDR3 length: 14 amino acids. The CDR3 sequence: CSARVLAGVNEQFF. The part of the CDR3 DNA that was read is TGCAGTGCTAGAGTACTAGCGGGAGTCAATGAG.

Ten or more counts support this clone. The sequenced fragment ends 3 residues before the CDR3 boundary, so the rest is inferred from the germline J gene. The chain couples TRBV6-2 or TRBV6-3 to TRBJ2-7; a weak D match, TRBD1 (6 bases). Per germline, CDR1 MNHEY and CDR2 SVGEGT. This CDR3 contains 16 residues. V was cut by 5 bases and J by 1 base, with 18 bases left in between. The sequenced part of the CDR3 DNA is TGTGCCAGCAGTGCATTTACAGGGTATCGTTCCTACGAG. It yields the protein CASSAFTGYRSYE. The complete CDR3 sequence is CASSAFTGYRSYEQYF.

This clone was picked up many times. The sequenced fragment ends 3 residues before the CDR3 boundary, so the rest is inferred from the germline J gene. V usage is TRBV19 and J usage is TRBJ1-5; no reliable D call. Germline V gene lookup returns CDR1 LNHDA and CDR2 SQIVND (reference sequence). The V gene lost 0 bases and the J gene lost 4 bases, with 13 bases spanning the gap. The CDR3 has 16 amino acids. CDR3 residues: CASSIEGGLVNQPQHF. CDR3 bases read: TGTGCCAGTAGTATAGAAGGAGGGCTGGTTAATCAGCCC.

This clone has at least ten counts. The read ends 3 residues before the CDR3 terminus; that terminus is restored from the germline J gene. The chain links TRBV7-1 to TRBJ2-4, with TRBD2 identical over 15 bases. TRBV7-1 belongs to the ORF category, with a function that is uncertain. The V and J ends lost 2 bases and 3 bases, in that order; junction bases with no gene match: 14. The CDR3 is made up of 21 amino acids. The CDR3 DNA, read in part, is TGTGCCAGCAGCTCACCCTATTGGACTAGCGGGAGGGCCCTACTCAAAAACATT. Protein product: CASSSPYWTSGRALLKNI. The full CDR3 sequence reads CASSSPYWTSGRALLKNIQYF.

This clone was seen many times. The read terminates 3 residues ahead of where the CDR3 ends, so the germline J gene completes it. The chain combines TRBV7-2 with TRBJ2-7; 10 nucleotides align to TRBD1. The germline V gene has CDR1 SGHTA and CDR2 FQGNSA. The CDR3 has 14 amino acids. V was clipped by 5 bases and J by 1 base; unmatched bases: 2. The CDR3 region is CASSRTGGSYEQYF. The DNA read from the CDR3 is TGTGCCAGCAGCCGGACAGGGGGTTCCTACGAG.

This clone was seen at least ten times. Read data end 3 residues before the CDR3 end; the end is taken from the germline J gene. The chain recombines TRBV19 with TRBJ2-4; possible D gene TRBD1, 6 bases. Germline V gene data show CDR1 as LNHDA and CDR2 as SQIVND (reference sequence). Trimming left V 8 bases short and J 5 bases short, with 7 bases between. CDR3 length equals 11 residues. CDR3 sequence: CASWGQNIQYF. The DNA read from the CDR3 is TGTGCCAGTTGGGGGCAAAACATT.

This chain's CDR3 is CASRSKREWGNEQFF. CDR3 bases read: TGTGCCAGCAGATCCAAGCGGGAGTGGGGCAATGAG. The chain uses TRBV7-6 and TRBJ2-1, with 8 bases aligning to TRBD2. Read coverage stops 3 residues before the CDR3 terminus; the germline J gene supplies the remainder. Germline V gene lookup returns CDR1 SGHVS and CDR2 FNYEAQ. CDR3 length: 15 amino acids. J gave up 6 bases and V 6 bases, and 10 bases lay outside the gene matches.

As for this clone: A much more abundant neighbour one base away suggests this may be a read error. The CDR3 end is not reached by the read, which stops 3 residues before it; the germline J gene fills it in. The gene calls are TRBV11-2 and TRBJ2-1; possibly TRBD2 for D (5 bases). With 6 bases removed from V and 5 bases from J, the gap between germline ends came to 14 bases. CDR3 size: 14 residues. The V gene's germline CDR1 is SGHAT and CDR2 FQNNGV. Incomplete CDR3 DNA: TGTGCCAGCAGATATAGCGAATTAAACAATGAG. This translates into CASRYSELNNE. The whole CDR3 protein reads CASRYSELNNEQFF.

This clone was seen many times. This CDR3 reads CASSRTLAGGGSNEQFF. The CDR3 bases that were read are TGCGCCAGCAGCCGCACACTAGCGGGAGGGGGTTCGAATGAG. The chain joins TRBV5-1 to TRBJ2-1; 13 bases agree with TRBD2. The CDR3 end lies 3 residues beyond the end of the read and is filled in from the germline J gene. CDR3 length equals 17 residues. Germline V gene lookup returns CDR1 SGHRS and CDR2 YFSETQ. After removal of 4 bases from V and 7 bases from J, the junction contained 11 bases not matched to a gene.

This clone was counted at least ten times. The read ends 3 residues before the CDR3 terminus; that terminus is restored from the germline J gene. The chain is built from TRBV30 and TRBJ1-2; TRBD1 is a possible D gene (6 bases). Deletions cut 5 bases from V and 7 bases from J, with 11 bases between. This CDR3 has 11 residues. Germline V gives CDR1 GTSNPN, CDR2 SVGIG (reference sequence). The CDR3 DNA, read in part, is TGTGCCTGGGCAGGGGTCGGTGGC. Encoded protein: CAWAGVGG. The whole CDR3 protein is CAWAGVGGYTF.